Each of the 3 T cell receptor beta chains below was sequenced from the same sample in a study of blood T cells in healthy people across ages. Then a second PCR, running about 7 to 11 cycles, was carried out with a sample-barcoded 5' primer and a J-beta primer mix. TCRdb reprocessed the 5' RACE reads with MiXCR, giving one entry per CDR3 protein. The table includes around 820,000 distinct CDR3 sequences, 20% to 25% detected once. These same records also appear under a second study, on T cells of mothers and their children.

The sequenced material came from blood. All receptors come from a boy aged 5-17 years in good health.

This clonotype was counted between two and nine times. This chain uses TRBV29-1 with TRBJ1-1, with D perhaps matching TRBD1 (5 bases). Trimming cost V 7 bases and J 5 bases, with 17 bases left between them. CDR1 and CDR2 from the germline V gene are SQVTM and ANQGSEA. The CDR3 sequence is 13 residues long. CDR3 sequence: CSARGGSRTEAFF. In nucleotides, the CDR3 is TGCAGCGCCCGGGGGGGGAGTAGGACTGAAGCTTTCTTT.

This clonotype was recorded a few times. The rearrangement joins TRBV11-2 to TRBJ2-2; no clear D. From germline, CDR1 is SGHAT and CDR2 FQNNGV. The ends were cut back, 2 bases at V and 7 bases at J, with 2 bases in the middle. This CDR3 is 11 amino acids long. CDR3 in amino acids: CASSLFGELFF. In nucleotides, the CDR3 is TGTGCCAGCAGCTTATTCGGGGAGCTGTTTTTT.

V gene TRBV7-8 combines with J gene TRBJ2-5; 9 bases fit TRBD2. Germline CDR1 and CDR2: SGHVS and FQNEAQ. Unmatched junction bases numbered 8, after V lost 1 base and J lost 2 bases. This CDR3 contains 17 residues. The CDR3 nucleotides read TGTGCCAGCAGCTTAGAGGGGACTAGCAACAATCAAGAGACCCAGTACTTC. Encoded protein: CASSLEGTSNNQETQYF. Variable domain in full (rest from reference TRBV7-8 and TRBJ2-5): GAGVSQSPRYKVAKRGQDVALRCDPISGHVSLFWYQQALGQGPEFLTYFQNEAQLDKSGLPSDRFFAERPEGSVSTLKIQRTQQEDSAVYLCASSLEGTSNNQETQYFGPGTRLLVL.